Below are 18 T cell receptor beta chains sequenced from a single sample in a study of T cell responses to AZD1222 COVID-19 vaccine. Some clones are missing from TCRdb's copy, which holds only in-frame ones; the method was immunoSEQ multiplex PCR. The data show roughly 87,000 clones, around nine tenths seen once. Sequencing was performed on peripheral blood, taken 28 days after the second AZD1222 dose. The receptors shown here come from an adult who received the AZD1222 COVID-19 vaccine.

This sequence joins TRBV10-2 and TRBJ2-7; maybe TRBD2 (6 bases). Germline loops: CDR1 WSHSY, CDR2 SAAADI. The V gene lost 6 bases and the J gene lost 2 bases, with 14 bases spanning the gap. CDR3 size: 14 residues. In nucleotides, the CDR3 is TGCGCCAGCAGGGATCTAGCGTACCCCTACGAGCAGTACTTC. It codes for CASRDLAYPYEQYF.

This clone appeared a single time. V and J are TRBV10-1 and TRBJ1-1; 9 bases fit TRBD1. With V trimmed by 4 bases and J by 0 bases, 9 bases remained unmatched. The CDR3 sequence is 17 residues long. CDR1 is WNHNN and CDR2 is SYGVQD in the germline V gene (reference sequence). DNA for the CDR3: TGCGCCAGCAGTGTAGGGGACAGGGCGACTTTGAACACTGAAGCTTTCTTT. It codes for CASSVGDRATLNTEAFF.

The V call is TRBV19, the J call TRBJ1-1, with 11 bases lining up with TRBD1. Trimming cost V 2 bases and J 7 bases; bases outside gene matches: 6. CDR3 length: 15 residues. Germline CDR1 reads LNHDA; CDR2 reads SQIVND (reference sequence). CDR3 in amino acids: CASSIPGTGGLEAFF. CDR3 bases: TGTGCCAGTAGTATACCCGGGACAGGGGGTCTTGAAGCTTTCTTT.

The rearrangement joins TRBV9 to TRBJ1-2; no reliable D call. Germline CDR1 is SGDLS and CDR2 is YYNGEE. The CDR3 sequence is 15 residues long. Trimming removed 4 bases at V and 5 bases at J, with 18 bases between. The chain's CDR3 is CASSPGVGGGYGYTF. In DNA, the CDR3 is TGTGCCAGCAGCCCAGGAGTCGGCGGAGGGTATGGCTACACCTTC.

This chain uses TRBV19 with TRBJ1-2; D is unclear. This CDR3 is 12 amino acids long. V was cut by 5 bases and J by 4 bases, with 8 bases left in between. Looked up from germline, CDR1 is LNHDA and CDR2 is SQIVND (reference sequence). CDR3 residues: CASSLRGYGYTF. The CDR3 DNA sequence: TGTGCCAGTAGTCTCCGCGGCTATGGCTACACCTTC.

This chain uses TRBV5-3 with TRBJ1-5; D not resolved. TRBV5-3 is flagged as an ORF with uncertain function. V was cut by 4 bases and J by 0 bases, with 8 bases left in between. The CDR3 totals 14 residues. The CDR3 DNA reads TGTGCCAGAAGCATCGCCTATAGCAATCAGCCCCAGCATTTT. As protein: CARSIAYSNQPQHF.

This clone was seen only once. This chain joins TRBV6-5 and TRBJ2-7; D is perhaps TRBD1 (6 bases). The V gene's germline CDR1 is MNHEY and CDR2 SVGAGI. The CDR3 runs to 15 residues. V lost 4 bases and J lost 6, with 19 bases in between. This CDR3 is CASSSGQRALGEQYF. The DNA for the CDR3 is TGTGCCAGCAGTTCAGGACAGCGAGCTCTGGGCGAGCAGTACTTC.

The J gene is TRBJ1-2, the V gene TRBV7-9; D is possibly TRBD1 (6 bases). CDR1 and CDR2 (germline): SEHNR, FQNEAQ (reference sequence). Trimming took off 1 base at V and 7 bases at J, with 22 bases between the two ends. The CDR3 runs 17 residues. CDR3 amino acids: CASSLEGGYEVYPGYTF. DNA for the CDR3: TGTGCCAGCAGCTTAGAGGGGGGTTATGAAGTGTACCCTGGCTACACCTTC.

This clone came up once. The V and J genes are TRBV5-1 and TRBJ2-7; 7 bases fit TRBD1. The V and J ends lost 0 bases and 3 bases, in that order; junction bases with no gene match: 6. Germline CDR1 SGHRS, CDR2 YFSETQ. The CDR3 spans 15 residues. CDR3: CASSLVPGQNYEQYF. As DNA, the CDR3 is TGCGCCAGCAGCTTGGTTCCGGGACAGAACTACGAGCAGTACTTC.

The chain joins TRBV7-2 to TRBJ1-3; D call uncertain. Trimming took 4 bases from V and 0 from J, leaving 16 bases between them. The germline V gene encodes CDR1 SGHTA and CDR2 FQGNSA. The CDR3 runs 17 residues. The CDR3: CASSSQPGVGSGNTIYF. The CDR3 DNA follows: TGTGCCAGCAGCTCCCAACCGGGTGTAGGCTCTGGAAACACCATATATTTT.

The rearrangement links TRBV18 to TRBJ1-4, with D possibly matching TRBD1 (6 bases). This CDR3 has 16 amino acids. Trimming pared 6 bases from V and 8 bases from J, leaving 22 bases between. Germline V lookup: CDR1 KGHSH, CDR2 LQKENI. This chain's CDR3 is CASSLPLQGTKEKLFF. The CDR3 bases are TGTGCCAGCTCTCTCCCCCTCCAGGGGACGAAGGAAAAACTGTTTTTT.

The chain combines TRBV5-1 with TRBJ2-7; 10 bases are a match to TRBD1. CDR3 length equals 19 residues. The J segment lost 6 bases and the V segment lost 4 bases, leaving 22 bases of the junction unmatched. Per the germline V gene, CDR1 is SGHRS and CDR2 is YFSETQ. The CDR3 spells CASSTGGTGDPIAPVEQYF. The CDR3, as DNA: TGCGCCAGCAGCACAGGCGGGACAGGGGACCCTATAGCTCCTGTCGAGCAGTACTTC. Together with reference TRBV5-1 and TRBJ2-7, the CDR3 gives the full variable domain: KAGVTQTPRYLIKTRGQQVTLSCSPISGHRSVSWYQQTPGQGLQFLFEYFSETQRNKGNFPGRFSGRQFSNSRSEMNVSTLELGDSALYLCASSTGGTGDPIAPVEQYFGPGTRLTVT.

The chain joins TRBV11-2 to TRBJ1-1; D remains ambiguous. The CDR3 has 13 amino acids. Trimming stripped 2 bases from V and 7 bases from J, with 11 bases between. Germline CDR1 and CDR2: SGHAT and FQNNGV. The CDR3 sequence is CASSLSGRIEAFF. CDR3 DNA sequence: TGTGCCAGCAGCTTATCTGGTCGCATTGAAGCTTTCTTT.

The chain couples TRBV6-1 to TRBJ1-2; tentatively, D is TRBD1 (6 bases). This CDR3 region has 14 residues. The V gene's germline CDR1 is MNHNS and CDR2 SASEGT. V was trimmed by 1 base and J by 4 bases, leaving 10 bases between them. The CDR3 coding sequence is TGTGCCAGCAGTGAAGGGGGGGCACCCTATGGCTACACCTTC. It translates to CASSEGGAPYGYTF.

This sequence joins TRBV2 and TRBJ2-5, with D maybe TRBD2 (6 bases). The V end was cut by 7 bases, the J end by 4 bases, with 13 bases between. The length of the CDR3 is 13 residues. In germline, CDR1 is SNHLY, CDR2 FYNNEI. The CDR3, as DNA: TGTGCCAGCATCCGGTTAGCGGCAGAGACCCAGTACTTC. Translating gives CASIRLAAETQYF.

The V and J genes are TRBV7-6 and TRBJ2-1, with 9 bases identical to TRBD2. The CDR3 has 14 amino acids. V was pared by 7 bases and J by 7 bases, with 8 bases of the junction left unmatched. Germline values: CDR1 SGHVS, CDR2 FNYEAQ. DNA of the CDR3: TGTGCCAGCACAGGCGCGGGGGGGAATAATGAGCAGTTCTTC. As protein: CASTGAGGNNEQFF.

The V gene is TRBV11-2, the J gene TRBJ1-1; D is unresolved. Germline V gene data show CDR1 as SGHAT and CDR2 as FQNNGV. V lost 2 bases, J lost 4 bases, and 8 bases lay in between. CDR3 length: 13 residues. As DNA, the CDR3 is TGTGCCAGCAGCTTACACATTGGCACTGAAGCTTTCTTT. Translation gives CASSLHIGTEAFF.

The rearrangement joins TRBV27 to TRBJ1-2; D possibly corresponds to TRBD1 (5 bases). Germline CDR1 MNHEY, CDR2 SMNVEV (reference sequence). The CDR3 covers 11 residues. Trimming cost V 2 bases and J 7 bases, with 5 bases left between them. CDR3 nucleotide sequence: TGTGCCAGCAGTTTACAGGGTGGCTACACCTTC. This encodes CASSLQGGYTF.